The TCR beta chain under discussion was sequenced for a study of T cell responses to AZD1222 COVID-19 vaccine. General study points: The peak T cell response came first, and repertoires were sampled only after it. Females made up more of the donors, who were largely white British, and clonal diversity may have come out too low.

Libraries were prepared by immunoSEQ multiplex PCR; TCRdb keeps only in-frame clonotypes and omits some of them. Of about 60,000 clones listed, about 74% are singletons. Germline CDR1 and CDR2: SEHNR and FQNEAQ (reference sequence). Deletions cut 5 bases from V and 6 bases from J, with 14 bases between. The CDR3 consists of 13 residues. Doses given second, at about 4 or about 12 weeks, were pooled. On this clone itself: Its target is not known.

Sequencing used peripheral blood, obtained 28 days after the second AZD1222 dose. The receptor was isolated from an adult who received the AZD1222 COVID-19 vaccine. V and J are TRBV7-9 and TRBJ2-7; D is unresolved. This CDR3 is CASSTNLGREQYF. The CDR3 DNA reads TGTGCCAGCAGCACCAACTTAGGGCGCGAGCAGTACTTC. Using reference TRBV7-9 and TRBJ2-7 for the parts outside the CDR3, the full variable domain is DTGVSQNPRHKITKRGQNVTFRCDPISEHNRLYWYRQTLGQGPEFLTYFQNEAQLEKSRLLSDRFSAERPKGSFSTLEIQRTEQGDSAMYLCASSTNLGREQYFGPGTRLTVT.